The clone carrying this T cell receptor beta chain has only a few counts. This CDR3 is 13 amino acids long. Germline CDR1 reads GTSNPN; CDR2 reads SVGIG (reference sequence). The V gene lost 6 bases and the J gene lost 6 bases, with 15 bases spanning the gap. Original analysis: Amplified reference gene primers provided the basis for estimating nucleated cell counts. Repertoires were generated with immunoSEQ multiplex PCR, while TCRdb's copy carries only in-frame clones and drops some. The D gene and trimming were derived from the DNA, and the V and J assignments and clone size from that table. The repertoire includes tens of thousands of clones, 90% to 95% of them detected once, and 3% to 4% sits in the top ten. The data derive from a study of blood T cell repertoires in COVID-19. Looking at the study overall: From T cells, B-cell-depleted T cells, or PBMCs came the material, which was cDNA or gDNA.

Material for sequencing was peripheral blood. The sequence came from a human donor in a cohort sampled during active COVID-19. The gene calls are TRBV30 and TRBJ1-5, with D perhaps TRBD1 (5 bases). The CDR3 coding sequence is TGTGCCTGCGAGGGCGGGGGTAGTCAGCCCCAGCATTTT. Residues: CACEGGGSQPQHF.